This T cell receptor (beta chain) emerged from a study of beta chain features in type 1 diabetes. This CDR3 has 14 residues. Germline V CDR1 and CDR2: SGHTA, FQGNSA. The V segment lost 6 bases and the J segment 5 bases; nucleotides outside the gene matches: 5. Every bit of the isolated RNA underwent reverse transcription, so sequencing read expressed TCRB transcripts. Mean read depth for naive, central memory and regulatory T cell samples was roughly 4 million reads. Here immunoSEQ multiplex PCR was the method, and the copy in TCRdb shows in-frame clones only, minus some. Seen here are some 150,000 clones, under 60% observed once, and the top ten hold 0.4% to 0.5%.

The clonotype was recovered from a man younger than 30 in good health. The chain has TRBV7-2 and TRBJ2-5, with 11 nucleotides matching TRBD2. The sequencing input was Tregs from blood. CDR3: CASRWTSGLETQYF. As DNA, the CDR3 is TGTGCCAGCAGATGGACTAGCGGGTTGGAGACCCAGTACTTC.